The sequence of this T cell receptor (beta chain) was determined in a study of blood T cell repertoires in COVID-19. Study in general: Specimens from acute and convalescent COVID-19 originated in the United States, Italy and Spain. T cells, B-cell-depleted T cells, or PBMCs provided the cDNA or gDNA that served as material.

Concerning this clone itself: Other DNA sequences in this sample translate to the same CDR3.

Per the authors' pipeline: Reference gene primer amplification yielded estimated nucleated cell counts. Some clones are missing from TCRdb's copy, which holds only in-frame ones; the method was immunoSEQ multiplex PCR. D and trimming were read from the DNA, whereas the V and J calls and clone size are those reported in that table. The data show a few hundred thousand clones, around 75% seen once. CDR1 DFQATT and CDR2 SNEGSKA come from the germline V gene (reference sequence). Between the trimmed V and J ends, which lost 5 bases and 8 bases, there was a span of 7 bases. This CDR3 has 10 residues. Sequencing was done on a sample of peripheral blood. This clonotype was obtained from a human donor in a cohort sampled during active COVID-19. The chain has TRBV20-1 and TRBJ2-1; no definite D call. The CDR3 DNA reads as TGCAGTGCTTACCGAGATGAGCAGTTCTTC. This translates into CSAYRDEQFF.